The 19 T cell receptor beta chains reported below all come from one sample, sequenced in a study of T cell responses to AZD1222 COVID-19 vaccine. Libraries were prepared by immunoSEQ multiplex PCR; TCRdb keeps only in-frame clonotypes and omits some of them. Among some 170,000 clones, approximately 90% were seen once, and the ten largest hold less than 3%. Sequencing used peripheral blood, obtained on day 0 of AZD1222 vaccination. Source of these receptors: an adult in good health.

V is TRBV30 and J is TRBJ1-6, with D hard to call. This CDR3 has 14 amino acids. V was pared by 1 base and J by 4 bases, with 8 bases between. CDR1 and CDR2 (germline): GTSNPN, SVGIG (reference sequence). The CDR3 reads CAWSATRYNSPLHF. The CDR3 DNA follows: TGTGCCTGGAGTGCGACACGGTATAATTCACCCCTCCACTTT.

J is TRBJ2-1 and V is TRBV7-2; TRBD2 matches at 9 bases. This CDR3 is built from 15 residues. The V segment lost 1 base and the J segment 8 bases; nucleotides outside the gene matches: 6. Germline assignment: CDR1 SGHTA and CDR2 FQGNSA. The CDR3 DNA reads TGTGCCAGCAGCTTAGGGGGACTAGCTTCGGATGAGCAGTTCTTC. Protein product: CASSLGGLASDEQFF.

This clone was counted once. In DNA form, the CDR3 reads TGTGCCAGCAGTGGACAGTTCAATGAGCAGTTCTTC. It is translated as CASSGQFNEQFF. This chain uses TRBV27 with TRBJ2-1; D possibly corresponds to TRBD1 (6 bases). CDR3 size: 12 residues. The V gene lost 5 bases and the J gene lost 6 bases, with 8 bases spanning the gap. Germline V gives CDR1 MNHEY, CDR2 SMNVEV (reference sequence).

The chain links TRBV5-4 to TRBJ2-7; TRBD2 matches at 8 bases. Unmatched junction bases numbered 5, after V lost 2 bases and J lost 1 base. The CDR3 runs to 15 residues. Looked up from germline, CDR1 is SGHNT and CDR2 is YYREEE (reference sequence). The CDR3: CASSLELADSYEQYF. In DNA form, the CDR3 reads TGTGCCAGCAGCTTAGAACTAGCGGATTCCTACGAGCAGTACTTC. Full variable domain (missing parts from reference TRBV5-4 and TRBJ2-7): ETGVTQSPTHLIKTRGQQVTLRCSSQSGHNTVSWYQQALGQGPQFIFQYYREEENGRGNFPPRFSGLQFPNYSSELNVNALELDDSALYLCASSLELADSYEQYFGPGTRLTVT.

This chain joins TRBV12-3 or TRBV12-4 and TRBJ2-7; TRBD2 agrees at 9 bases. This CDR3 has 13 amino acids. V dropped 7 bases and J dropped 3; count of bases not matched to a gene: 4. CDR3 protein: CASTLAGYYEQYF. Written as DNA, the CDR3 is TGTGCCAGCACTCTAGCGGGATACTACGAGCAGTACTTC.

The chain combines TRBV19 with TRBJ1-1; D not certain. Trimming left V 7 bases short and J 3 bases short, with 6 bases between. There are 11 residues in the CDR3. Germline CDR1 reads LNHDA; CDR2 reads SQIVND (reference sequence). This CDR3 is CASNRDTEAFF. CDR3 sequence (DNA): TGTGCCAGTAATCGGGACACTGAAGCTTTCTTT.

V usage is TRBV18 and J usage is TRBJ1-4; D not resolved. This CDR3 region has 13 residues. From germline, CDR1 is KGHSH and CDR2 LQKENI. V lost 9 bases, J lost 7 bases, and 15 bases lay in between. CDR3 residues: CASTRGTGEKLFF. Written as DNA, the CDR3 is TGTGCCAGTACACGCGGCACGGGTGAAAAACTGTTTTTT.

This clone has more than one count but fewer than ten. The gene calls are TRBV4-2 and TRBJ2-7; D possibly corresponds to TRBD1 (6 bases). With 0 bases removed from V and 3 bases from J, the gap between germline ends came to 18 bases. Germline lookup yields CDR1 LGHNA and CDR2 YNFKEQ. The CDR3 loop spans 17 amino acids. The CDR3 spells CASSQEDSLTSVYEQYF. CDR3 in DNA: TGTGCCAGCAGCCAAGAGGACAGCCTTACGTCCGTCTACGAGCAGTACTTC.

The chain links TRBV24-1 to TRBJ2-1; 9 positions agree with TRBD1. V lost 1 base and J lost 5; bases outside the gene matches: 8. Germline CDR1 reads KGHDR; CDR2 reads SFDVKD. The CDR3 loop spans 17 amino acids. This CDR3 reads CATSDFISGTGNNEQFF. The CDR3 coding sequence is TGTGCCACCAGTGATTTCATTTCCGGGACAGGGAACAATGAGCAGTTCTTC.

CDR3 nucleotide sequence: TGTGCCAGTAGTCCGCGGGGGGTTAATGAGCAGTTCTTC. Translated: CASSPRGVNEQFF. The chain couples TRBV19 to TRBJ2-1; TRBD2 aligns across 8 bases. Germline values: CDR1 LNHDA, CDR2 SQIVND (reference sequence). V shed 5 bases, J shed 7 bases, and the junction held 4 bases outside the gene matches. CDR3 length equals 13 residues.

V gene TRBV5-6 combines with J gene TRBJ2-7; 10 bases align to TRBD1. This CDR3 is built from 17 residues. V shed 2 bases, J shed 2 bases, and the junction held 10 bases outside the gene matches. Germline V gene sequence: CDR1 SGHDT, CDR2 YYEEEE. CDR3 sequence reads: CASSFTRFGTGAYEQYF. For the CDR3, the DNA is TGTGCCAGCAGCTTTACTAGGTTCGGGACAGGGGCCTACGAGCAGTACTTC.

The chain carries TRBV5-4 and TRBJ2-2, with D perhaps TRBD1 (5 bases). Germline-derived CDR1 and CDR2 are SGHNT and YYREEE (reference sequence). This CDR3 spans 16 amino acids. Trimming pared 0 bases from V and 0 bases from J, leaving 9 bases between. Here the CDR3 DNA reads TGTGCCAGCAGCTTGGCAGGGCTAGCGAACACCGGGGAGCTGTTTTTT. Its translation is CASSLAGLANTGELFF.

The rearrangement joins TRBV3-1 (or the pseudogene TRBV3-2) to TRBJ2-1; 11 nucleotides agree with TRBD2. Germline-derived CDR1 and CDR2 are LGHDT and YNNKEL (reference sequence). The J segment lost 8 bases and the V segment lost 4 bases, leaving 4 bases of the junction unmatched. This CDR3 has 14 amino acids. The CDR3 bases are TGTGCCAGCAGCCCGTGGACTAGCGGGCATGAGCAGTTCTTC. It specifies CASSPWTSGHEQFF.

V is TRBV6-1 and J is TRBJ1-2; D might be TRBD1 (5 bases). This CDR3 comprises 14 residues. Germline values: CDR1 MNHNS, CDR2 SASEGT. V was shortened by 0 bases and J by 3 bases, with 8 bases between the two germline ends. The CDR3 DNA sequence: TGTGCCAGCAGTGAAGCGAGAGGGGACTATGGCTACACCTTC. Its protein is CASSEARGDYGYTF.

The rearrangement uses TRBV2 and TRBJ1-2, with TRBD1 identical over 7 bases. The CDR3 is made up of 14 amino acids. V was pared by 5 bases and J by 2 bases, with 5 bases of the junction left unmatched. Germline V gene sequence: CDR1 SNHLY, CDR2 FYNNEI. CDR3 sequence reads: CASSYLQGNYGYTF. The DNA for the CDR3 is TGTGCCAGCAGTTATTTACAGGGGAACTATGGCTACACCTTC.

The chain has TRBV3-1 (or the pseudogene TRBV3-2) and TRBJ1-1, with no clear D. V was trimmed by 2 bases and J by 3 bases, leaving 7 bases between them. The CDR3 extends over 13 amino acids. Germline lookup yields CDR1 LGHDT and CDR2 YNNKEL (reference sequence). The CDR3 coding sequence is TGTGCCAGCAGCCAACTGCGGTACACTGAAGCTTTCTTT. It translates to CASSQLRYTEAFF.

The rearrangement links TRBV3-1 (or the pseudogene TRBV3-2) to TRBJ1-3; D unclear. V lost 0 bases, J lost 2 bases, and 8 bases lay in between. The CDR3 runs to 15 residues. Germline V gene data show CDR1 as LGHDT and CDR2 as YNNKEL (reference sequence). The CDR3 nucleotides read TGTGCCAGCAGCCAAGATGTGGGCGCTGGAAACACCATATATTTT. This codes for CASSQDVGAGNTIYF.

This chain connects TRBV7-6 to TRBJ1-3; 7 bases agree with TRBD1. V dropped 7 bases and J dropped 0; count of bases not matched to a gene: 15. The CDR3 has 18 amino acids. The germline V gene has CDR1 SGHVS and CDR2 FNYEAQ. The CDR3 nucleotides are TGTGCCAGCACCGAGTATATGCAAGGACAGGACTCTGGAAACACCATATATTTT. Amino acid sequence: CASTEYMQGQDSGNTIYF.

This chain links TRBV7-9 with TRBJ1-6; a weak D match, TRBD1 (6 bases). Trimming pared 3 bases from V and 6 bases from J, leaving 12 bases between. The CDR3 has 15 residues. The V gene's germline CDR1 is SEHNR and CDR2 FQNEAQ (reference sequence). CDR3 bases: TGTGCCAGCAGCTTCGGGACAATAAGTAATTCACCCCTCCACTTT. Translating gives CASSFGTISNSPLHF.